This T cell receptor (beta chain) is from a study of cytomegalovirus exposure and HLA in healthy donors. Donors showed nominal health when sampled, although they likely had unrecorded immune exposures. Germline lookup yields CDR1 SGDLS and CDR2 YYNGEE. The CDR3 has 14 amino acids. V lost 1 base and J lost 2, with 9 bases in between. Use of 60 Vbeta and 13 Jbeta primers characterized the PCR. Using immunoSEQ multiplex PCR, the repertoire was profiled, and TCRdb retains in-frame clones only, with some absent. The table has about 69,000 clones, around 74% seen once; the top ten hold approximately 22%. The TCR originated in a woman in her thirties in good health and CMV-seropositive. The V gene is TRBV9, the J gene TRBJ1-1; TRBD1 is a possible D gene (5 bases). Input material: PBMCs. The CDR3 reads CASSVWGDNTEAFF. In DNA form, the CDR3 reads TGTGCCAGCAGCGTATGGGGGGACAACACTGAAGCTTTCTTT.